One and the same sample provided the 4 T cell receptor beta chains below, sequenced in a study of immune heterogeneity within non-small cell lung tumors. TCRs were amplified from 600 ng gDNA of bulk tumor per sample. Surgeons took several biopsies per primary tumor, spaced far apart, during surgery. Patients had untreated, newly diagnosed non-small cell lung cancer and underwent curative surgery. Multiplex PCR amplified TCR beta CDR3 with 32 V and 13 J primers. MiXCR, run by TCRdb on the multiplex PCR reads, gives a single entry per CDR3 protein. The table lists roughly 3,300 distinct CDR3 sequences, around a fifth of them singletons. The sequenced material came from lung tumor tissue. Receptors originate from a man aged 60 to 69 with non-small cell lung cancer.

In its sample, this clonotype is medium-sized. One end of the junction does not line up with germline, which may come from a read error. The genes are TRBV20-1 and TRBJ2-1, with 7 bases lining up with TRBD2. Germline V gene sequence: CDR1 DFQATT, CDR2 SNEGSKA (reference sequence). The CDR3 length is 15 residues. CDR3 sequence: CSASYLSGGRDEQFF. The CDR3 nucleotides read TGCAGTGCTAGCTATCTGTCGGGAGGTCGGGATGAGCAGTTTTTC.

CDR3 protein: CASNRVYSNQPQHF. In DNA, the CDR3 is TGTGCCAGTAATAGAGTGTATAGCAATCAGCCCCAGCATTTT. The chain couples TRBV19 to TRBJ1-5; unclear D gene. Germline values: CDR1 LNHDA, CDR2 SQIVND (reference sequence). V gave up 7 bases and J gave up 0 bases, with 10 bases separating them. CDR3 length: 14 amino acids.

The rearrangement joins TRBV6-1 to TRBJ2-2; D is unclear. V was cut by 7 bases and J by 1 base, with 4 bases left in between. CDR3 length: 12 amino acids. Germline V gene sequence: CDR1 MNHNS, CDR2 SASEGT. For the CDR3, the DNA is TGTGCCAGCAACGGGAACACCGGGGAGCTGTTTTTT. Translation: CASNGNTGELFF.

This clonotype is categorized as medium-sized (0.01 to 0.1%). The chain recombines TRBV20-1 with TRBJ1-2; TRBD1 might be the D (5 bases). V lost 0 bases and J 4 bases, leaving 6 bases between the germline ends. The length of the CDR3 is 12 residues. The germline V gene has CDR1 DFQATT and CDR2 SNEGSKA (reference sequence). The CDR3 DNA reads TGCAGTGCTAGAGAGGACATCTATGGCTACACCTTC. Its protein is CSAREDIYGYTF.